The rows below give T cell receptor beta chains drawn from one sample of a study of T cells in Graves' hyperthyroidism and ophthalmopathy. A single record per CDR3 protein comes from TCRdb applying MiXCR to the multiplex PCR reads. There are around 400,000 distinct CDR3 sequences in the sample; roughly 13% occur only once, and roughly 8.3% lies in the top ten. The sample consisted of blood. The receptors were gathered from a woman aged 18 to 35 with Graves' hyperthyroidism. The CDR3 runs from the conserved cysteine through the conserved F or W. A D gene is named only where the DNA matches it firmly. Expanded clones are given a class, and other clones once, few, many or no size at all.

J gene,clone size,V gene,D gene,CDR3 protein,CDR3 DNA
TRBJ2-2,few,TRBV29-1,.,CGASLTVNTGELFF,TGCGGCGCCTCTTTGACAGTGAACACCGGGGAGCTGTTTTTT
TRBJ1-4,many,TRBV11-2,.,CASSAQTATNEKLFF,TGTGCCAGCAGCGCGCAGACGGCAACTAATGAAAAACTGTTTTTT
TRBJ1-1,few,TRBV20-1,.,CSARDPDPGVNTEAFF,TGCAGTGCTAGAGACCCCGACCCGGGGGTGAACACTGAAGCTTTCTTT
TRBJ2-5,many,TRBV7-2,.,CASSSGTGRGTQYF,TGTGCCAGCAGCTCTGGGACCGGCCGAGGGACCCAGTACTTC
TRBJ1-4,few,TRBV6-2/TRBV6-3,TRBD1,CASSYSTGIPIREGEKLFF,TGTGCCAGCAGTTACTCGACAGGGATCCCCATCCGGGAAGGGGAAAAACTGTTTTTT
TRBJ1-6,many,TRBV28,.,CASTKNLGQKSPLHF,TGTGCCAGCACCAAAAACCTTGGACAGAAATCACCTCTCCACTTT
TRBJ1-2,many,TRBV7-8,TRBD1,CASSLGTGRYGYTF,TGTGCCAGCAGCCTGGGGACAGGGCGCTATGGCTACACCTTC
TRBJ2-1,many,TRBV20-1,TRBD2,CSASPTTVAGGLSEQFF,TGCAGTGCTAGCCCCACGACGGTAGCGGGGGGGCTAAGTGAGCAGTTCTTC
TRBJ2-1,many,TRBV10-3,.,CAISEGPRVYNEQFF,TGTGCCATCAGTGAGGGACCTCGCGTTTACAATGAGCAGTTCTTC
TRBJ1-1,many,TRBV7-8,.,CASSSRTVGGTEAFF,TGTGCCAGCAGCTCCCGGACGGTTGGAGGCACTGAAGCTTTCTTT
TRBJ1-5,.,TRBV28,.,CASRDPTGSVNQPQHF,TGTGCCAGCAGGGACCCGACAGGCTCAGTCAATCAGCCCCAGCATTTT
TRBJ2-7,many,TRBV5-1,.,CASKSSLNTDSYEQYF,TGCGCCAGCAAATCCTCTCTGAACACGGACTCCTACGAGCAGTACTTC
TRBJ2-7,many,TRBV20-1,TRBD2,CSARVSGFPNEQYF,TGCAGTGCTAGGGTTAGCGGGTTCCCTAACGAGCAGTACTTC
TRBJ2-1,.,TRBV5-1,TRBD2,CASSSQRGAIYNEQFF,TGCGCCAGCAGCTCCCAGCGGGGGGCGATTTACAATGAGCAGTTCTTC
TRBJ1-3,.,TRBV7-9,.,CASSLVMASSGNTIYF,TGTGCCAGCAGCTTAGTGATGGCGAGCTCTGGAAACACCATATATTTT